This TCR beta chain originates from a study of shared clonotypes between healthy human individuals. About the research overall: For every donor, three CD4 naive, three CD4 memory, two CD8 naive and one CD8 memory plates were used.

Both subsets, CD45RA+ naive and CD45RA-negative memory, were split from the CD4+ cells. Points from the study as a whole: A handful of donors held roughly 5% of naive CD4 clonotypes in common. Naive subsets generally exceeded memory subsets in estimated richness.

CDR3 length: 13 amino acids. With 5 bases removed from V and 5 bases from J, the gap between germline ends came to 10 bases. The germline V gene encodes CDR1 SNHLY and CDR2 FYNNEI. Only in-frame clones appear in the TCRdb table, and some are missing; sequencing was by immunoSEQ multiplex PCR. The table includes under 750,000 clones, roughly two thirds detected once. With respect to this clone: Antigen: not known.

The genes are TRBV2 and TRBJ2-1; D not resolved. The sequence was obtained from a woman aged 25 to 39 in good health. Source material: memory CD4+ T cells sorted from blood. Subset meaning: CD45RA-negative fraction. CDR3 protein: CASSWGRNNEQFF. The CDR3 DNA is TGTGCCAGCAGTTGGGGTAGGAACAATGAGCAGTTCTTC.